This T cell receptor beta chain is drawn from a study of blood T cell repertoires in COVID-19. Study information: Material from acute and convalescent COVID-19 was sourced from the United States, Italy and Spain. Sources were T cells, B-cell-depleted T cells, or PBMCs; the material itself was cDNA or gDNA.

CDR3 size: 15 residues. Per germline, CDR1 SGHDT and CDR2 YYEEEE. Trimming cost V 2 bases and J 0 bases, with 11 bases left between them. This clone was detected only a few times. Authors' data handling: Reference gene primer amplification yielded estimated nucleated cell counts. Generated by immunoSEQ multiplex PCR, the TCRdb table keeps only in-frame clones and is missing some. Clone size and the V and J calls come from that table; the DNA yielded D and trimming. The sample lists some 95,000 clones; 86% were seen once. The sequence came from a man older than 75 with active or convalescent COVID-19. The sample consisted of peripheral blood. This chain connects TRBV5-6 to TRBJ1-2, with D possibly TRBD1 on 6 matching bases. The CDR3 is CASSLGQLANYGYTF. The CDR3 DNA is TGTGCCAGCAGCTTAGGACAGTTAGCTAACTATGGCTACACCTTC. Looking up the rest from reference TRBV5-6 and TRBJ1-2 gives the full variable domain: DAGVTQSPTHLIKTRGQQVTLRCSPKSGHDTVSWYQQALGQGPQFIFQYYEEEERQRGNFPDRFSGHQFPNYSSELNVNALLLGDSALYLCASSLGQLANYGYTFGSGTRLTVV.